A selection of T cell receptor beta chains follows, all from one sample in a study of blood T cell repertoires in COVID-19. Clones were sequenced by immunoSEQ multiplex PCR, and TCRdb holds only the in-frame ones, with some missing. Here the sample spans about 260,000 clones, roughly 83% being singletons. Input material: peripheral blood. These receptors were taken from a man aged 55 to 70 who had recovered from COVID-19. Both conserved end residues are part of each CDR3. Fields, in order: clone size, D gene, J gene, V gene, CDR3 protein, CDR3 DNA. A D gene is named only where the DNA matches it firmly. Size is omitted from some rows. Given values are once, few, many or a class for expanded clones.

-	-	TRBJ2-7	TRBV25-1	CASSEVRGNEQYF	TGTGCCAGCAGTGAAGTCAGGGGCAACGAGCAGTACTTC
-	-	TRBJ1-1	TRBV21-1	CASRKDRRGTGGNTEAFF	TGTGCCAGCAGAAAAGACCGACGCGGGACAGGGGGGAACACTGAAGCTTTCTTT
-	-	TRBJ2-5	TRBV27	CASSSHQETQYF	TGTGCCAGCAGTTCCCATCAAGAGACCCAGTACTTC
-	TRBD1	TRBJ2-5	TRBV6-6	CASTAGGAETQYF	TGTGCCTCTACGGCAGGGGGCGCAGAGACCCAGTACTTC
-	TRBD1	TRBJ1-5	TRBV19	CASTRQGGRGNQPQHF	TGTGCCAGCACCAGACAGGGTGGGCGGGGCAATCAGCCCCAGCATTTT
-	TRBD1	TRBJ1-3	TRBV9	CASSEPDRGPGNTIYF	TGTGCCAGCAGCGAGCCCGACAGGGGCCCTGGAAACACCATATATTTT
-	TRBD2	TRBJ2-7	TRBV19	CASTSTSGSYEQYF	TGTGCCAGTACCTCGACTAGCGGGAGTTACGAGCAGTACTTC
few	-	TRBJ2-7	TRBV10-1	CASSRDTSYEQYF	TGCGCCAGCAGTCGGGACACATCCTACGAGCAGTACTTC
-	-	TRBJ1-5	TRBV30	CAWSDPGDQPQHF	TGTGCCTGGAGTGACCCGGGGGATCAGCCCCAGCATTTT
-	-	TRBJ1-2	TRBV5-1	CASSFTADYGYTF	TGCGCCAGCAGCTTCACAGCAGACTATGGCTACACCTTC
-	TRBD1	TRBJ1-1	TRBV29-1	CSAERDRVEAFF	TGCAGCGCCGAGCGGGACAGGGTGGAGGCTTTCTTT
-	TRBD1	TRBJ2-7	TRBV6-6	CASRDRAYEQYF	TGTGCCAGCAGGGACAGGGCCTACGAGCAGTACTTC
-	-	TRBJ1-1	TRBV9	CASSVEADRNTEAFF	TGTGCCAGCAGCGTAGAGGCAGACAGGAACACTGAAGCTTTCTTT
-	-	TRBJ2-1	TRBV7-8	CASSGLGRLENEQFF	TGTGCCAGCAGCGGACTTGGGAGGTTGGAAAATGAGCAGTTCTTC
few	-	TRBJ2-2	TRBV5-5	CASSPLGGAGTGELFF	TGTGCCAGCAGCCCCCTTGGGGGGGCGGGCACCGGGGAGCTGTTTTTT
-	-	TRBJ1-5	TRBV6-6	CATGGTQPQHF	TGTGCCACGGGAGGGACGCAGCCCCAGCATTTT
-	-	TRBJ1-1	TRBV11-3	CASSLNLGTQNTEAFF	TGTGCCAGCAGCTTAAACCTGGGGACACAGAACACTGAAGCTTTCTTT
-	TRBD2	TRBJ2-1	TRBV5-1	CASSFRSGGAISHNEQFF	TGCGCCAGCAGCTTTAGAAGCGGGGGGGCCATTAGTCACAATGAGCAGTTCTTC
-	-	TRBJ1-5	TRBV11-2	CASSLDGGASNQPQHF	TGTGCCAGCAGCTTAGACGGGGGGGCTAGCAATCAGCCCCAGCATTTT
many	-	TRBJ1-1	TRBV4-2	CASSQGVLADEAFF	TGTGCCAGCAGCCAAGGAGTATTGGCGGATGAAGCTTTCTTT
-	-	TRBJ1-4	TRBV7-8	CASSTQGLTNEKLFF	TGTGCCAGCAGCACACAGGGCCTGACTAATGAAAAACTGTTTTTT
-	-	TRBJ2-3	TRBV3-1/TRBV3-2	CASSYRGGPSDTQYF	TGTGCCAGCAGCTACAGGGGGGGGCCGTCAGATACGCAGTATTTT
-	TRBD2	TRBJ2-2	TRBV4-1	CASSPPSGVNTGELFF	TGCGCCAGCAGCCCCCCTAGCGGAGTTAACACCGGGGAGCTGTTTTTT
-	TRBD2	TRBJ2-1	TRBV5-4	CASSRPGLGYNEQFF	TGTGCCAGCAGCAGGCCGGGACTAGGCTACAATGAGCAGTTCTTC
once	-	TRBJ1-3	TRBV5-4	CASSSSPGGVSGNTIYF	TGTGCCAGCAGCTCGTCCCCCGGGGGGGTCTCTGGAAACACCATATATTTT
-	TRBD2	TRBJ2-3	TRBV7-8	CASSLDGWRGSTDTQYF	TGTGCCAGCAGCTTAGACGGGTGGCGGGGGAGCACAGATACGCAGTATTTT